Presented here are 17 T cell receptor beta chains from one specimen sequenced in a study of blood T cell repertoires in COVID-19. Sequencing used immunoSEQ multiplex PCR; TCRdb keeps in-frame clones, though not all of them. Among more than 300,000 clones listed, 70% to 90% were seen once. Sequencing was carried out using PBMCs or T cells enriched from blood (not recorded which). These receptors were taken from a woman under 30 who had recovered from COVID-19.

The DNA of the CDR3 is TGTGCCAGCAGCCAAGTACCCTCCGCCTTGACAGGGACTAACTATGGCTACACCTTC. Translating it yields CASSQVPSALTGTNYGYTF. The rearrangement joins TRBV3-1 (or the pseudogene TRBV3-2) to TRBJ1-2, with 7 positions matching TRBD1. The CDR3 totals 19 residues. V lost 1 base to trimming and J lost 0 bases; unmatched junction nucleotides: 14. The germline V gene has CDR1 LGHDT and CDR2 YNNKEL (reference sequence).

V is TRBV30 and J is TRBJ2-3; TRBD2 matches 11 bases. Trimming took 2 bases from V and 2 from J; bases not matched to a gene: 6. Germline lookup yields CDR1 GTSNPN and CDR2 SVGIG (reference sequence). CDR3 size: 16 residues. CDR3 in amino acids: CAWSSGTSGFTDTQYF. The CDR3 DNA sequence: TGTGCCTGGAGTTCCGGGACTAGCGGCTTCACAGATACGCAGTATTTT.

The CDR3 nucleotides read TGTGCCAGTAGGAGACTACCTCAAGAGACCCAGTACTTC. This encodes CASRRLPQETQYF. The V call is TRBV19, the J call TRBJ2-5; TRBD2 might be the D (5 bases). CDR1 and CDR2 (germline): LNHDA, SQIVND (reference sequence). The CDR3 consists of 13 residues. V was shortened by 6 bases and J by 2 bases, with 10 bases between the two germline ends.

This chain connects TRBV5-1 to TRBJ1-5; D uncertain. Germline CDR1 reads SGHRS; CDR2 reads YFSETQ. The ends were cut back, 0 bases at V and 4 bases at J, with 5 bases in the middle. The CDR3 covers 13 residues. For the CDR3, the DNA is TGCGCCAGCAGCTTGGCCAGTAATCAGCCCCAGCATTTT. This gives the protein CASSLASNQPQHF.

V and J are TRBV7-8 and TRBJ1-2; 9 bases agree with TRBD1. The CDR3 totals 13 residues. The ends lost 3 bases at V and 7 bases at J; junction bases unmatched: 3. The germline V gene encodes CDR1 SGHVS and CDR2 FQNEAQ. The CDR3 DNA reads as TGTGCCAGCAGCTTTGGGACAGGGCTTGGCTACACCTTC. As protein: CASSFGTGLGYTF.

V usage is TRBV30 and J usage is TRBJ1-5; TRBD1 might be the D (5 bases). The CDR3 is 15 residues long. V was trimmed by 0 bases and J by 6 bases, leaving 15 bases between them. Looked up from germline, CDR1 is GTSNPN and CDR2 is SVGIG (reference sequence). CDR3 region: CAWSVGGGRGQPQHF. CDR3 sequence (DNA): TGTGCCTGGAGTGTGGGTGGAGGGAGGGGTCAGCCCCAGCATTTT.

The chain uses TRBV28 and TRBJ2-7, with D perhaps TRBD1 (5 bases). CDR3 length: 13 amino acids. V was cut by 5 bases and J by 2 bases, with 10 bases left in between. Germline V lookup: CDR1 MDHEN, CDR2 SYDVKM. In nucleotides, the CDR3 is TGTGCCAGCAGTCAGGCAGGGCCCTACGAGCAGTACTTC. As protein: CASSQAGPYEQYF.

This sequence joins TRBV7-9 and TRBJ2-1, with D possibly being TRBD2 (6 bases). The CDR3 is made up of 15 amino acids. Germline assignment: CDR1 SEHNR and CDR2 FQNEAQ (reference sequence). Trimming left V 1 base short and J 3 bases short, with 10 bases between. The CDR3 loop reads CASSLEGSGYNEQFF. CDR3 DNA sequence: TGTGCCAGCAGCTTAGAGGGTAGCGGCTACAATGAGCAGTTCTTC. The full variable domain, completed using reference TRBV7-9 and TRBJ2-1, is DTGVSQNPRHKITKRGQNVTFRCDPISEHNRLYWYRQTLGQGPEFLTYFQNEAQLEKSRLLSDRFSAERPKGSFSTLEIQRTEQGDSAMYLCASSLEGSGYNEQFFGPGTRLTVL.

The CDR3 protein is CASSQDGSYEQYF. The DNA of the CDR3 is TGCGCCAGCAGCCAAGATGGCAGCTACGAGCAGTACTTC. The chain links TRBV4-1 to TRBJ2-7, with unresolved D. CDR3 size: 13 residues. Trimming pared 0 bases from V and 3 bases from J, leaving 6 bases between. Germline V gene lookup returns CDR1 MGHRA and CDR2 YSYEKL.

The chain employs TRBV5-4 and TRBJ2-3; D is unresolved. The germline V gene encodes CDR1 SGHNT and CDR2 YYREEE (reference sequence). CDR3 length: 15 amino acids. With 1 base removed from V and 4 bases from J, the gap between germline ends came to 13 bases. The CDR3 coding sequence is TGTGCCAGCAGCTTGTCCCGATTTGAGCCAGATACGCAGTATTTT. This sequence encodes CASSLSRFEPDTQYF.

This clone has more than one count but fewer than ten. This chain connects TRBV12-3 or TRBV12-4 to TRBJ1-2, with D uncertain. V lost 2 bases, J lost 4 bases, and 5 bases lay in between. CDR3 length: 12 residues. For the CDR3, the DNA is TGTGCCAGCAGTTTACACGGCTATGGCTACACCTTC. Translating gives CASSLHGYGYTF.

This clone showed up just once. The V gene is TRBV5-4, the J gene TRBJ1-2; perhaps TRBD1 as D (6 bases). The V end was cut by 4 bases, the J end by 0 bases, with 10 bases between. The CDR3 is 14 amino acids. Germline V gene data show CDR1 as SGHNT and CDR2 as YYREEE (reference sequence). The CDR3 DNA sequence: TGTGCCAGCAGCCCAGGGGCAGCTAACTATGGCTACACCTTC. Its translation is CASSPGAANYGYTF.

CDR3 in DNA: TGTGCCTGGAGTGTCAGGGTGGGCTCTGGAAACACCATATATTTT. Its protein is CAWSVRVGSGNTIYF. The chain uses TRBV30 and TRBJ1-3; weak D call: TRBD1 (5 bases). The germline V gene has CDR1 GTSNPN and CDR2 SVGIG (reference sequence). V was pared by 0 bases and J by 0 bases, with 9 bases between. The length of the CDR3 is 15 residues.

The rearrangement uses TRBV6-5 and TRBJ2-2; 9 nucleotides align to TRBD1. CDR1 MNHEY and CDR2 SVGAGI come from the germline V gene. The ends lost 7 bases at V and 6 bases at J; junction bases unmatched: 9. The CDR3 contains 15 residues. The CDR3 protein is CASTTGQGSSGELFF. CDR3 coding DNA: TGTGCCAGCACCACGGGACAGGGAAGTTCCGGGGAGCTGTTTTTT.

The chain is built from TRBV2 and TRBJ1-5; 7 bases are shared with TRBD1. In germline, CDR1 is SNHLY, CDR2 FYNNEI. V lost 8 bases to trimming and J lost 2 bases; unmatched junction nucleotides: 6. The CDR3 runs to 14 residues. The CDR3 DNA follows: TGTGCCAGCTCGGGACAGACAGGCAATCAGCCCCAGCATTTT. Its protein is CASSGQTGNQPQHF.

This clone was seen only a few times. The chain recombines TRBV28 with TRBJ1-4; 8 nucleotides match TRBD1. V lost 6 bases, J lost 17 bases, and 11 bases stayed unmatched. CDR1 is MDHEN and CDR2 is SYDVKM in the germline V gene. This CDR3 comprises 12 residues. The CDR3 nucleotides read TGTGCCAGCAGGGGAGGGACAGGTCGTTTATTTTTT. Encoded protein: CASRGGTGRLFF.

This rearrangement joins TRBV2 to TRBJ2-2, with D hard to call. Trimming took off 3 bases at V and 5 bases at J, with 7 bases between the two ends. The CDR3 runs 13 residues. Germline values: CDR1 SNHLY, CDR2 FYNNEI. DNA of the CDR3: TGTGCCAGCAGTGAGTTTCCTACCGGGGAGCTGTTTTTT. This gives the protein CASSEFPTGELFF.